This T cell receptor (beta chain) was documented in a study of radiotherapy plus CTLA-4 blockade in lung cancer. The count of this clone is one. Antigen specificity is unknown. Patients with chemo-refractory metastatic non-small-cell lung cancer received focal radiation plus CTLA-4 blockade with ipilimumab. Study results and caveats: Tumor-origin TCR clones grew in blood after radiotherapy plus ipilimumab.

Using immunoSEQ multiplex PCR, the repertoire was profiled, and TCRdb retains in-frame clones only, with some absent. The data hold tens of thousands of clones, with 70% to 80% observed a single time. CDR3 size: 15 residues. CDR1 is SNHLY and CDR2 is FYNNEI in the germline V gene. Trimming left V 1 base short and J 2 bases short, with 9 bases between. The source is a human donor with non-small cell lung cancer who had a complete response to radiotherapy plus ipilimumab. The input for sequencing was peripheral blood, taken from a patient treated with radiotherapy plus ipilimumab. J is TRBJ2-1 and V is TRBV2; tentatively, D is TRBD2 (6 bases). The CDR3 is CASSEEEGTYNEQFF. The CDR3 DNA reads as TGTGCCAGCAGTGAAGAGGAGGGAACCTACAATGAGCAGTTCTTC.